The next 9 T cell receptor beta chains were all read from a single sample in a study of blood T cells in healthy people across ages. For the second PCR, which ran for roughly 7 to 11 cycles, a sample-barcoded 5' primer and a J-beta primer mix were used. From the 5' RACE reads, TCRdb called clonotypes with MiXCR, one entry per CDR3 protein. The data show around 940,000 distinct CDR3 sequences, with roughly 50% seen just once and about 20% held by the top ten. Sequenced: blood. The receptors originated from a woman in her sixties or seventies in good health.

The chain carries TRBV20-1 and TRBJ2-4; 12 bases align to TRBD2. The CDR3 is 16 amino acids. After removal of 0 bases from V and 13 bases from J, the junction contained 13 bases not matched to a gene. Germline CDR1 is DFQATT and CDR2 is SNEGSKA (reference sequence). CDR3 loop: CSARDRRLAGVGIQYF. In DNA form, the CDR3 reads TGCAGTGCTAGAGATCGGAGACTAGCGGGAGTGGGGATCCAGTACTTC.

This clonotype turned up a few times. The chain employs TRBV7-2 and TRBJ1-6, with TRBD1 as a possible D gene (5 bases). This CDR3 has 17 residues. CDR1 and CDR2 from the germline V gene are SGHTA and FQGNSA. V dropped 1 base and J dropped 8 bases, with 18 bases sitting between them. The CDR3: CASSLEYGGTVDSPLHF. Here the CDR3 DNA reads TGTGCCAGCAGCTTAGAGTACGGGGGGACGGTGGATTCACCCCTCCACTTT.

V gene TRBV4-3 combines with J gene TRBJ1-1, with D possibly matching TRBD1 (5 bases). CDR1 LGHNA and CDR2 YSLEER come from the germline V gene. V was pared by 1 base and J by 11 bases, with 23 bases between. The CDR3 consists of 16 residues. CDR3 nucleotide sequence: TGCGCCAGCAGCCAAGCCTTATCGGTCCTGCAGGGAGGGGCTTTCTTT. Its protein is CASSQALSVLQGGAFF.

This clonotype was recorded a few times. One end of the junction varies from germline; a read error may be responsible. This rearrangement joins TRBV5-1 to TRBJ2-7; 9 positions match TRBD1. The length of the CDR3 is 16 residues. CDR1 and CDR2 (germline): SGHRS, YFSETQ. CDR3 DNA: TGTGCCAGCAGCCCCGGGACAGGGTTGGCGTCCTACGAGCAGTACTTC. Translated, it gives CASSPGTGLASYEQYF.

The CDR3 DNA reads as TGCGCCAGCAGCCACGCAGACCACGAGCAGTACTTC. Residues: CASSHADHEQYF. The V and J genes are TRBV4-1 and TRBJ2-7, with D hard to call. The CDR3 sequence is 12 residues long. From germline, CDR1 is MGHRA and CDR2 YSYEKL. Trimming shortened V by 3 bases and J by 5 bases, and 8 bases separated the two germline ends.

This chain joins TRBV20-1 and TRBJ2-1; 9 nucleotides match TRBD2. This CDR3 comprises 15 residues. J was trimmed by 6 bases and V by 5 bases; bases with no gene match: 11. CDR1 is DFQATT and CDR2 is SNEGSKA in the germline V gene (reference sequence). The CDR3 here is CSAGDPSGKVNEQFF. The CDR3 bases are TGCAGTGCTGGGGATCCTAGCGGGAAAGTCAATGAGCAGTTCTTC.

In DNA form, the CDR3 reads TGTGCCAGCAGTTCCGAAGCGGGAGGAGCCCATGGGGGGCAGTACTTC. Translation gives CASSSEAGGAHGGQYF. The chain is built from TRBV27 and TRBJ2-4; 9 nucleotides agree with TRBD2. The CDR3 runs to 16 residues. Germline CDR1 and CDR2: MNHEY and SMNVEV (reference sequence). V lost 4 bases and J lost 13; bases outside the gene matches: 17.

For the CDR3, the DNA is TGCAGTGTGGAGCTCCCCAATGAGCAGTTCTTC. This translates into CSVELPNEQFF. The rearrangement links TRBV20-1 to TRBJ2-1, with D hard to call. Germline V CDR1 and CDR2: DFQATT, SNEGSKA (reference sequence). The CDR3 spans 11 residues. Trimming left V 7 bases short and J 6 bases short, with 10 bases between.

The table lists this clonotype with a count of one. V and J are TRBV12-3 or TRBV12-4 and TRBJ2-2; 10 bases agree with TRBD1. V shed 6 bases, J shed 3 bases, and the junction held 10 bases outside the gene matches. The CDR3 length is 17 residues. CDR3 protein: CASRNRDRGRDTGELFF. The CDR3, as DNA: TGTGCCAGCAGAAACCGGGACAGGGGCCGCGACACCGGGGAGCTGTTTTTT.